The 31 T cell receptor beta chains given below trace back to one sample, sequenced in a study of type 1 regulatory T cells. TCRdb recomputed calls from the reads with MiXCR, one row per CDR3 protein. Of about 68,000 distinct CDR3 sequences listed, around 60% are singletons. Their target antigens are unknown. Sequenced sample: cultured T cells, either the whole culture or a sorted T cell fraction (not recorded which). Stated subset: Tr1-enriched cell product generated in vitro against host alloantigens. The origin of the receptors is a human donor in good health.

This chain uses TRBV14 with TRBJ1-1; D is unclear. Germline values: CDR1 SGHDN, CDR2 FVKESK. The V end was cut by 4 bases, the J end by 6 bases, with 12 bases between. The CDR3 totals 13 residues. In nucleotides, the CDR3 is TGTGCCAGCAGCCGGTCCGGGTTCGCTGAAGCTTTCTTT. Translated, it gives CASSRSGFAEAFF.

The V call is TRBV20-1, the J call TRBJ2-7; D is possibly TRBD2 (5 bases). Trimming stripped 2 bases from V and 3 bases from J, with 8 bases between. Germline V gives CDR1 DFQATT, CDR2 SNEGSKA (reference sequence). The length of the CDR3 is 12 residues. The CDR3 coding sequence is TGCAGTGCTAGACCCGGACTCTACGAGCAGTACTTC. Its translation is CSARPGLYEQYF.

Only one count was recorded for this clonotype. One end of the junction does not line up with germline, which may come from a read error. The chain couples TRBV20-1 to TRBJ2-1, with 8 bases lining up with TRBD1. The CDR3 sequence is 15 residues long. Germline CDR1 is DFQATT and CDR2 is SNEGSKA (reference sequence). The CDR3 region is CSARVSGQGNNEQFF. The CDR3 nucleotides are TGCAGTGCTAGAGTAAGCGGACAGGGCAACAATGAACAGTTCTTC.

On this clonotype itself: Since no conserved phenylalanine or tryptophan closes the CDR3, a read error is the likely cause. V gene TRBV3-1 combines with J gene TRBJ1-2, with D perhaps matching TRBD1 (5 bases). Trimming left V 3 bases short and J 0 bases short, with 11 bases between. Germline CDR1 is LGHDT and CDR2 is YNNKEL (reference sequence). The CDR3 is 15 residues long. The DNA of the CDR3 is TGTGCCAGCAGCCAGCTCAGGGTCGCTAACTATGGCTACACCATC. Translating gives CASSQLRVANYGYTI.

The V call is TRBV7-9, the J call TRBJ2-1; 11 nucleotides line up with TRBD2. Germline V CDR1 and CDR2: SEHNR, FQNEAQ (reference sequence). The CDR3 contains 15 residues. The ends lost 1 base at V and 5 bases at J; junction bases unmatched: 1. CDR3: CASSLVAGGNNEQFF. DNA of the CDR3: TGTGCCAGCAGCTTAGTAGCGGGAGGGAACAATGAGCAGTTCTTC.

In the case of this clonotype: One end of the junction does not line up with germline, which may come from a read error. The chain uses TRBV6-1 and TRBJ2-1; 10 bases align to TRBD2. There are 14 residues in the CDR3. Germline values: CDR1 MNHNS, CDR2 SASEGT. As DNA, the CDR3 is TGTGCCAGCAGTCAAGCGGGAGGGGCTGGTGAGCAGTTCTTC. This translates into CASSQAGGAGEQFF.

The genes are TRBV18 and TRBJ2-5; D is ambiguous. From germline, CDR1 is KGHSH and CDR2 LQKENI. This CDR3 has 15 residues. Between the trimmed V and J ends, which lost 1 base and 1 base, there was a span of 10 bases. In DNA, the CDR3 is TGTGCCAGCTCACCACGGGTTAACGTCCAAGAGACCCAGTACTTC. As protein: CASSPRVNVQETQYF.

V and J are TRBV20-1 and TRBJ2-1; D is possibly TRBD2 (6 bases). CDR3 length equals 17 residues. Germline CDR1 DFQATT, CDR2 SNEGSKA (reference sequence). V lost 1 base, J lost 3 bases, and 19 bases lay in between. DNA for the CDR3: TGCAGTGCTAGAGCGGCTACTAGCTTCGAAGGCTACAATGAGCAGTTCTTC. Translation: CSARAATSFEGYNEQFF.

This chain uses TRBV15 with TRBJ1-2; 8 bases match TRBD1. The CDR3 is made up of 14 amino acids. Germline CDR1 reads LNHNV; CDR2 reads YYDKDF (reference sequence). J lost 4 bases, V lost 3 bases, and 4 bases had no gene match. The CDR3 spells CATSSEQGGYGYTF. CDR3 sequence (DNA): TGTGCCACCAGCAGCGAACAGGGGGGCTATGGCTACACCTTC.

The chain couples TRBV11-2 to TRBJ2-3, with no clear D. Trimming took off 5 bases at V and 7 bases at J, with 10 bases between the two ends. The CDR3 loop spans 12 amino acids. CDR1 is SGHAT, CDR2 FQNNGV, per germline. Here the CDR3 reads CASSHEAYTQYF. The DNA of the CDR3 is TGTGCCAGCAGCCATGAAGCGTATACGCAGTATTTT.

Here the CDR3 DNA reads TGTGCCAGCAGTTACTCTTCCAGAACTAATGAAAAACTGTTTTTT. Its protein product is CASSYSSRTNEKLFF. This rearrangement joins TRBV6-5 to TRBJ1-4; the D is unclear. This CDR3 spans 15 amino acids. Trimming took 0 bases from V and 1 from J, leaving 6 bases between them. Germline CDR1 and CDR2: MNHEY and SVGAGI.

The genes are TRBV5-5 and TRBJ2-1; D gene uncertain. The CDR3 covers 13 residues. The V gene lost 0 bases and the J gene lost 5 bases, with 6 bases spanning the gap. From germline, CDR1 is SGHKS and CDR2 YYEKEE (reference sequence). The CDR3: CASSLGTDNEQFF. The CDR3 DNA follows: TGTGCCAGCAGCTTGGGGACGGACAATGAGCAGTTCTTC.

V gene TRBV24-1 combines with J gene TRBJ2-7; a weak D match, TRBD1 (6 bases). Per germline, CDR1 KGHDR and CDR2 SFDVKD. CDR3 size: 11 residues. Trimming removed 5 bases from V and 6 bases from J, with 7 bases in between. The CDR3 here is CATSAGAEQYF. The CDR3 coding sequence is TGTGCCACCAGTGCAGGGGCCGAGCAGTACTTC.

V and J are TRBV27 and TRBJ2-2; D is ambiguous. From germline, CDR1 is MNHEY and CDR2 SMNVEV (reference sequence). CDR3 length: 12 amino acids. V lost 7 bases and J 7 bases, leaving 10 bases between the germline ends. Here the CDR3 DNA reads TGTGCCAGCACCAGCCCGGGCGGGGAGCTGTTTTTT. Encoded protein: CASTSPGGELFF.

The CDR3 DNA follows: TGTGCCAGCAGCCAAGATGCGACTCGGGGCGAGCAGTACTTC. Amino acids: CASSQDATRGEQYF. V gene TRBV3-1 combines with J gene TRBJ2-7; a possible D gene is TRBD2 (5 bases). The CDR3 covers 14 residues. The V gene lost 0 bases and the J gene lost 6 bases, with 12 bases spanning the gap. Germline V gene data show CDR1 as LGHDT and CDR2 as YNNKEL (reference sequence).

This rearrangement joins TRBV20-1 to TRBJ2-1; no firm D call. Per the germline V gene, CDR1 is DFQATT and CDR2 is SNEGSKA (reference sequence). Trimming removed 3 bases from V and 0 bases from J, with 12 bases in between. The CDR3 loop spans 15 amino acids. The CDR3 DNA reads as TGCAGTGCTAGGGAGAGTTTTAGCTCCTACAATGAGCAGTTCTTC. Protein: CSARESFSSYNEQFF.

This chain connects TRBV19 to TRBJ2-3; no reliable D call. V was pared by 2 bases and J by 1 base, with 7 bases between. This CDR3 is 14 amino acids long. Germline assignment: CDR1 LNHDA and CDR2 SQIVND (reference sequence). DNA of the CDR3: TGTGCCAGTAGTATACAACATGGCACAGATACGCAGTATTTT. This translates into CASSIQHGTDTQYF.

The chain recombines TRBV12-3 or TRBV12-4 with TRBJ2-2; D not certain. The CDR3 has 15 residues. Trimming removed 2 bases from V and 4 bases from J, with 11 bases in between. The CDR3 loop reads CASSLLGGSTGELFF. CDR3 bases: TGTGCCAGCAGTTTATTGGGTGGAAGCACCGGGGAGCTGTTTTTT.

V gene TRBV5-1 combines with J gene TRBJ2-7; D is unresolved. Germline CDR1 reads SGHRS; CDR2 reads YFSETQ. The CDR3 runs 14 residues. V was cut by 0 bases and J by 2 bases, with 9 bases left in between. The CDR3 region has the DNA TGCGCCAGCAGCTTGGTCCAGAGAACCTACGAGCAGTACTTC. Protein product: CASSLVQRTYEQYF.

Note on this clonotype: A much larger clone differs by one base, so this may be a read error. The rearrangement links TRBV7-8 to TRBJ2-2; D could derive from TRBD1 or TRBD2 (5 bases each). Trimming shortened V by 10 bases and J by 1 base, and 16 bases separated the two germline ends. This CDR3 has 15 residues. In germline, CDR1 is SGHVS, CDR2 FQNEAQ. Here the CDR3 reads CATSRGALNTGELFF. The CDR3 coding sequence is TGTGCCACCTCACGAGGGGCTTTGAACACCGGGGAGCTGTTTTTT. Full variable domain (missing parts from reference TRBV7-8 and TRBJ2-2): GAGVSQSPRYKVAKRGQDVALRCDPISGHVSLFWYQQALGQGPEFLTYFQNEAQLDKSGLPSDRFFAERPEGSVSTLKIQRTQQEDSAVYLCATSRGALNTGELFFGEGSRLTVL.

The gene calls are TRBV4-1 and TRBJ2-1; 8 nucleotides match TRBD2. The CDR3 covers 14 residues. J gave up 7 bases and V 3 bases, and 5 bases lay outside the gene matches. Germline assignment: CDR1 MGHRA and CDR2 YSYEKL. The CDR3 region has the DNA TGCGCCAGCAGCCATCCGGGGGGGCGGAATGAGCAGTTCTTC. Its protein product is CASSHPGGRNEQFF.

This clonotype was found a few times. The chain has TRBV7-2 and TRBJ2-5, with 7 bases matching TRBD1. The CDR3 contains 14 residues. The J segment lost 5 bases and the V segment lost 2 bases, leaving 5 bases of the junction unmatched. Germline CDR1 and CDR2: SGHTA and FQGNSA. The CDR3 loop reads CASSLQGGWETQYF. Written as DNA, the CDR3 is TGTGCCAGCAGCTTACAAGGGGGCTGGGAGACCCAGTACTTC.

This sequence joins TRBV4-3 and TRBJ2-7, with D perhaps matching TRBD2 (6 bases). CDR1 is LGHNA and CDR2 is YSLEER in the germline V gene. Trimming left V 4 bases short and J 7 bases short, with 20 bases between. The CDR3 covers 15 residues. Here the CDR3 reads CASSPGTGPAGEQYF. CDR3 sequence (DNA): TGCGCCAGCAGCCCAGGAACGGGACCCGCGGGAGAGCAGTACTTC.

The chain combines TRBV6-2 or TRBV6-3 with TRBJ2-1; D possibly corresponds to TRBD2 (6 bases). Trimming left V 10 bases short and J 9 bases short, with 19 bases between. Germline V gene data show CDR1 as MNHEY and CDR2 as SVGEGT. The CDR3 runs to 13 residues. CDR3 bases: TGTGCCACCCGGCGGGGAGGCTTGTTTGAGCAGTTCTTC. As protein: CATRRGGLFEQFF.

This chain uses TRBV25-1 with TRBJ2-1, with TRBD2 matching 10 bases. V lost 4 bases and J lost 9; bases outside the gene matches: 0. Germline-derived CDR1 and CDR2 are MGHDK and SYGVNS. The CDR3 has 12 residues. The DNA of the CDR3 is TGTGCCAGCAGTGGACTAGCGGGTGAGCAGTTCTTC. Translating gives CASSGLAGEQFF.

This clonotype occurred once. V is TRBV20-1 and J is TRBJ2-7, with TRBD2 matching 8 bases. This CDR3 has 15 amino acids. J lost 5 bases, V lost 6 bases, and 15 bases had no gene match. Germline CDR1 and CDR2: DFQATT and SNEGSKA (reference sequence). The CDR3 is CSAPEKSGRANEQYF. In nucleotides, the CDR3 is TGCAGTGCGCCGGAAAAGAGCGGGAGAGCAAACGAGCAGTACTTC.

The rearrangement joins TRBV9 to TRBJ2-2; 12 bases are shared with TRBD1. V was pared by 2 bases and J by 7 bases, with 9 bases of the junction left unmatched. CDR3 length: 17 residues. Germline lookup yields CDR1 SGDLS and CDR2 YYNGEE. CDR3 sequence (DNA): TGTGCCAGCAGCGTCCTCGGGGACAGGGGGCTGGTCGGGGAGCTGTTTTTT. Translating gives CASSVLGDRGLVGELFF.

This chain links TRBV7-8 with TRBJ1-5; D gene unclear. CDR1 is SGHVS, CDR2 FQNEAQ, per germline. V was clipped by 1 base and J by 4 bases, with 5 bases between them. The CDR3 contains 13 residues. The CDR3 region has the DNA TGTGCCAGCAGCTTAGATCGTAATCAGCCCCAGCATTTT. It yields the protein CASSLDRNQPQHF.

This rearrangement joins TRBV7-6 to TRBJ2-6; 8 bases are shared with TRBD1. This CDR3 region has 17 residues. Germline CDR1 and CDR2: SGHVS and FNYEAQ. V lost 3 bases to trimming and J lost 0 bases; unmatched junction nucleotides: 4. CDR3 nucleotide sequence: TGTGCCAGCAGCTTTAGGCAGGGGGCCTCTGGGGCCAACGTCCTGACTTTC. It encodes CASSFRQGASGANVLTF.

This chain uses TRBV4-1 with TRBJ1-3; the D gene is possibly TRBD1 (6 bases). The V and J ends lost 2 bases and 9 bases respectively, with 11 bases between them. The CDR3 is 13 residues long. Germline CDR1 reads MGHRA; CDR2 reads YSYEKL. This CDR3 reads CASSQPGGPTIYF. The CDR3 DNA is TGCGCCAGCAGCCAACCCGGGGGGCCCACCATATATTTT.

DNA for the CDR3: TGCGCCAGCAGCCAATCACCCCGGGGGGTCGGGGAGCAGTACTTC. Amino acid sequence: CASSQSPRGVGEQYF. The V gene is TRBV4-3, the J gene TRBJ2-7, with 7 bases aligning to TRBD2. The CDR3 is 15 amino acids. The germline V gene has CDR1 LGHNA and CDR2 YSLEER. J was trimmed by 7 bases and V by 2 bases; bases with no gene match: 11.